These T cell receptor beta chains were read from a single sample in a study of long-term antiretroviral therapy in people with HIV. TCRdb's copy holds only in-frame clones and misses some; the assay was immunoSEQ multiplex PCR. Of 8,000 to 10,000 clones listed, 84% are singletons. The sequencing here drew on unsorted PBMCs, taken 0.3 years before starting antiretroviral therapy. These receptors were taken from a man aged 25 to 40 with HIV. The CDR3 runs from the conserved cysteine through the conserved F or W. The D gene is left open where the match is weak. Clone size is given for some rows only: seen once, a few or many times, or a class if the clone is expanded.

>TRBV30|-|TRBJ1-2|-
TGTGCCTGGAGTTTCAGGTCGAGTGGCTACACCTTC
CAWSFRSSGYTF
>TRBV11-2|-|TRBJ2-7|medium-sized
TGTGCCAGCAGCTTAACCCACGAGCAGTACTTC
CASSLTHEQYF
>TRBV14|TRBD1|TRBJ2-6|-
TGTGCCAGCATAGGGGGCGCTGGGGCCAACGTCCTGACTTTC
CASIGGAGANVLTF
>TRBV18|-|TRBJ1-2|-
TGTGCCAGCTCACCTACTACAGGTTCCGCTAACTATGGCTACACCTTC
CASSPTTGSANYGYTF
>TRBV30|-|TRBJ1-1|-
TGTGCCTGGTTGGTTAACACTGAAGCTTTCTTT
CAWLVNTEAFF
>TRBV27|-|TRBJ2-7|once
TGTGCCAGCAGTTTCGGCACAGGGTACGAGCAGTACTTC
CASSFGTGYEQYF
>TRBV6-1|TRBD1|TRBJ1-2|-
TGTGCCAGCAGTGAAGCAGGGACAGACTATGGCTACACCTTC
CASSEAGTDYGYTF
>TRBV20-1|-|TRBJ2-4|-
TGCAGTGCTAGACGAAACATTCAGTACTTC
CSARRNIQYF
>TRBV7-2|TRBD2|TRBJ2-6|-
TGTGCCAGCAGCATTAGCGGGGGGGCCGCTGGGGCCAACGTCCTGACTTTC
CASSISGGAAGANVLTF
>TRBV9|-|TRBJ2-5|once
TGTGCCAGCAGCGTAGGCACGTACCAAGAGACCCAGTACTTC
CASSVGTYQETQYF
>TRBV6-6|TRBD1|TRBJ1-1|few
TGTGCCAGCAGTCCAACAGGGGGCGCGGGTGAAGCTTTCTTT
CASSPTGGAGEAFF
>TRBV6-4|TRBD1|TRBJ1-1|-
TGTGCCAGCAGCGAAACCGAGACAGGGACAAACACTGAAGCTTTCTTT
CASSETETGTNTEAFF
>TRBV7-8|-|TRBJ2-3|-
TGTGCCAGCAGCTCACTAGAGAGGGGGATGGCAGATACGCAGTATTTT
CASSSLERGMADTQYF
>TRBV15|TRBD1|TRBJ2-1|-
TGTGCCACCAGCAGAGGGGGGACAGGGGGATACAATGAGCAGTTCTTC
CATSRGGTGGYNEQFF
>TRBV5-1|-|TRBJ2-5|-
TGCGCCAGCAGCTTGGGGAATAGAGAGACCCAGTACTTC
CASSLGNRETQYF
>TRBV7-9|-|TRBJ1-2|-
TGTGCCAGCAGCTTACAACCATTAGACAGAAAATCCTATGGCTACACCTTC
CASSLQPLDRKSYGYTF
>TRBV7-2|-|TRBJ2-5|-
TGTGCCAGCAGCTCTCTAGGAGGGGAGACCCAGTACTTC
CASSSLGGETQYF
>TRBV6-4|TRBD2|TRBJ2-2|-
TGTGCCAGCAGCGAGCGGGAGGGCCCCGGGGAGCTGTTTTTT
CASSEREGPGELFF
>TRBV19|-|TRBJ2-1|once
TGTGCCAGTAGTATCGTACACAATGAGCAGTTCTTC
CASSIVHNEQFF
>TRBV6-5|-|TRBJ2-3|-
TGTGCCAGCAGTTACTCCCGTGGGTCTACAGATACGCAGTATTTT
CASSYSRGSTDTQYF
>TRBV25-1|TRBD1|TRBJ1-5|few
TGTGCCAGCAGTGGACAGGGGGGCCAGCCCCAGCATTTT
CASSGQGGQPQHF
>TRBV5-6|TRBD1|TRBJ1-2|-
TGTGCCAGCAGCTTTGGGACAGGGGCGTCGAACTATGGCTACACCTTC
CASSFGTGASNYGYTF
>TRBV4-1|-|TRBJ2-1|-
TGCGCCAGCAGCCAAGTGGGTAATGAGCAGTTCTTC
CASSQVGNEQFF
>TRBV4-1|-|TRBJ2-1|-
TGCGCCAGCAGCCAATATGCCCAAAAAGGTACCAATGAGCAGTTCTTC
CASSQYAQKGTNEQFF
>TRBV7-8|-|TRBJ1-2|-
TGTGCCAGCAGCTTACTTGCGGGGGGGGGAGGCTACACCTTC
CASSLLAGGGGYTF
>TRBV6-5|-|TRBJ2-7|-
TGTGCCAGCAGTTACCTCCAGGCAACCTCCTACGAGCAGTACTTC
CASSYLQATSYEQYF
>TRBV5-6|TRBD1|TRBJ2-5|-
TGTGCCAGCAGCAACCAACTAGACAGGGGGAGGATAGAGACCCAGTACTTC
CASSNQLDRGRIETQYF
>TRBV27|-|TRBJ2-7|-
TGTGCCAGCAGTTTCCGGGACGGGCGGGAGCAGTACTTC
CASSFRDGREQYF
>TRBV19|-|TRBJ1-2|-
TGTGCCAGTACTCTAGCGGGGGCGTATGGCTACACCTTC
CASTLAGAYGYTF
>TRBV30|-|TRBJ1-1|once
TGTGCCTGGACCTTGAACACTGAAGCTTTCTTT
CAWTLNTEAFF
>TRBV5-1|-|TRBJ1-2|-
TGCGCCAGCAGATTGGGGGGCACCACTAACTATGGCTACACCTTC
CASRLGGTTNYGYTF
>TRBV7-6|-|TRBJ2-7|few
TGTGCCAGCAGCTTAGAGTCAGGGGCCTACGAGCAGTACTTC
CASSLESGAYEQYF
>TRBV5-1|TRBD1|TRBJ2-2|once
TGCGCCAGCAGCTGGGACAGGGGGAGTAACGGGGAGCTGTTTTTT
CASSWDRGSNGELFF
>TRBV7-9|-|TRBJ1-2|-
TGTGCCAGCAGCTTATCGGGGCCGTATGGCTACACCTTC
CASSLSGPYGYTF
>TRBV5-6|TRBD2|TRBJ2-1|-
TGTGCCAGCAGCTTGACTAGCGGGAGGGAGATCAATGAGCAGTTCTTC
CASSLTSGREINEQFF
>TRBV5-1|TRBD1|TRBJ2-3|-
TGCGCCAGCAGCTTCGGGCAGGGGGCAATCGCAGATACGCAGTATTTT
CASSFGQGAIADTQYF
>TRBV14|-|TRBJ2-1|-
TGTGCCAGCAGCCAAGGGGGGTCTTACAATGAGCAGTTCTTC
CASSQGGSYNEQFF
>TRBV19|-|TRBJ2-7|-
TGTGCCAGTAGAGGAAGGGTTCCCCACGAGCAGTACTTC
CASRGRVPHEQYF
>TRBV27|TRBD2|TRBJ2-7|-
TGTGCCAGCAGTTTAACTCAGCTGGCTAGCGGGGCAATTTACGAGCAGTACTTC
CASSLTQLASGAIYEQYF
>TRBV23-1|-|TRBJ1-5|-
TGCGCCAGCAGTCTTCGACGAAGGCTGCAGCCCCAGCATTTT
CASSLRRRLQPQHF
>TRBV5-4|TRBD1|TRBJ2-2|-
TGTGCCAGCAGCAGACCGGGACAGGGCTACACCGGGGAGCTGTTTTTT
CASSRPGQGYTGELFF
>TRBV27|-|TRBJ2-2|-
TGTGCCAGCAGTTTATCGCCCCAGGGAGGCACCGGGGAGCTGTTTTTT
CASSLSPQGGTGELFF
>TRBV10-1|-|TRBJ2-2|-
TGCGCCAGCAGCGCCAAAGGCACATACACCGGGGAGCTGTTTTTT
CASSAKGTYTGELFF
>TRBV27|-|TRBJ1-2|-
TGTGCCAGCAGTTTATCTCTGGGGTCCTATGGCTACACCTTC
CASSLSLGSYGYTF